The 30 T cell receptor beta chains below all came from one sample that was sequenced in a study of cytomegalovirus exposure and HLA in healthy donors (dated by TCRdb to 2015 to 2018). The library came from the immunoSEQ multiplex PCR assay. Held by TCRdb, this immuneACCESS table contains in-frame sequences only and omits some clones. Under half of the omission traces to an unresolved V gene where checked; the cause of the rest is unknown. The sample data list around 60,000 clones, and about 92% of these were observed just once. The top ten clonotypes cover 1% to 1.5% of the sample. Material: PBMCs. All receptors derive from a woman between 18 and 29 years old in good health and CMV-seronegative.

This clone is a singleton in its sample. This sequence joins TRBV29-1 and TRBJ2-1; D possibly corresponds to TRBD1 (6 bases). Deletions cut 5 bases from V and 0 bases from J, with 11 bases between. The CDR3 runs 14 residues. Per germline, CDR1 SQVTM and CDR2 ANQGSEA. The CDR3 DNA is TGCAGCGTTTTGAGGGGGTTCTCCTACAATGAGCAGTTCTTC. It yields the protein CSVLRGFSYNEQFF.

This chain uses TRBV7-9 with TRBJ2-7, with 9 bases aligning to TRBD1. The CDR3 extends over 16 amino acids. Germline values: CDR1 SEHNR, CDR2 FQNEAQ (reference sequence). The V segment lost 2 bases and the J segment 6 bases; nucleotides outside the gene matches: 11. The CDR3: CASSLWAPETGGEQYF. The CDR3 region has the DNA TGTGCCAGCAGCTTATGGGCCCCCGAGACAGGGGGCGAGCAGTACTTC.

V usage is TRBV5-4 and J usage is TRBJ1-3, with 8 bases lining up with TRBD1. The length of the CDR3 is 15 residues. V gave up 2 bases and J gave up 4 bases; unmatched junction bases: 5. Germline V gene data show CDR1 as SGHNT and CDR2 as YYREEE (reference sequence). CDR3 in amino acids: CASSFQGAQGNTIYF. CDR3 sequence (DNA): TGTGCCAGCAGCTTTCAGGGGGCGCAAGGAAACACCATATATTTT.

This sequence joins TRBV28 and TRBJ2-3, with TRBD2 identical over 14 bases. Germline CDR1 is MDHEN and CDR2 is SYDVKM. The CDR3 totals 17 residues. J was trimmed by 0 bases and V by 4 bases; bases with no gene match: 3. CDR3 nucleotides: TGTGCCAGCAGTTCGGGACTAGCGGGAGTCAGCACAGATACGCAGTATTTT. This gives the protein CASSSGLAGVSTDTQYF.

The CDR3 nucleotides are TGTGCCAGCAGGACTAGCGGGAGATCTACCGGGGAGCTGTTTTTT. Amino acid sequence: CASRTSGRSTGELFF. The chain is built from TRBV6-1 and TRBJ2-2; 12 bases are shared with TRBD2. After removal of 6 bases from V and 5 bases from J, the junction contained 4 bases not matched to a gene. Germline V gene lookup returns CDR1 MNHNS and CDR2 SASEGT. This CDR3 has 15 residues.

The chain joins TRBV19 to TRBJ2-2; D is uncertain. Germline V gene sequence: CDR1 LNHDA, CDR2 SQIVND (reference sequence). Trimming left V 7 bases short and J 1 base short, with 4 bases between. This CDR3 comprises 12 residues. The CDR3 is CASIQNTGELFF. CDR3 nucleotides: TGTGCCAGTATCCAGAACACCGGGGAGCTGTTTTTT.

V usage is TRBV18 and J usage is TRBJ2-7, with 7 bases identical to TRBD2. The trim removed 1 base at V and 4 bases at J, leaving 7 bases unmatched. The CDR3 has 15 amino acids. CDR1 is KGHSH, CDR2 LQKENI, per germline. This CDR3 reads CASSPREGLAYEQYF. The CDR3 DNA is TGTGCCAGCTCACCACGGGAGGGGCTTGCGTACGAGCAGTACTTC.

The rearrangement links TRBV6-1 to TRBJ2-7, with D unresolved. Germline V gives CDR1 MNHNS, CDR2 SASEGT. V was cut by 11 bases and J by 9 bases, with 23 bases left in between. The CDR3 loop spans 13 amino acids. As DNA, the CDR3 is TGTGCCGCAAGACCCCCTTCCGGTCGCGGGCAGTACTTC. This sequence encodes CAARPPSGRGQYF.

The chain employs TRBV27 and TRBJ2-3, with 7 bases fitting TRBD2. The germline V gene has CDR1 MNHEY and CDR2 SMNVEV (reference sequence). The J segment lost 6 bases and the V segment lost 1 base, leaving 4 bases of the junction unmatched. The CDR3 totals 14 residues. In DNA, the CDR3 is TGTGCCAGCAGTTTATTGACTAGCAGCGATACGCAGTATTTT. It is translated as CASSLLTSSDTQYF.

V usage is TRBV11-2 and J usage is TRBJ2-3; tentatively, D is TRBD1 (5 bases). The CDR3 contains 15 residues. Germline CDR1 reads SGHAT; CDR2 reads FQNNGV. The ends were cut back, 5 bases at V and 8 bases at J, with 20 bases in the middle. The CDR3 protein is CASSTPRDGVGTQYF. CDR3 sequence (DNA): TGTGCCAGCAGCACGCCCAGGGATGGGGTCGGTACGCAGTATTTT.

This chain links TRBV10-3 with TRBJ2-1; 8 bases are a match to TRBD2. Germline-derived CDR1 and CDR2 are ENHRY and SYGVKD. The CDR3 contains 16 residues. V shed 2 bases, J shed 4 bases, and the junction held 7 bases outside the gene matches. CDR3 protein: CAISEGLAGLYNEQFF. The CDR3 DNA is TGTGCCATCAGTGAGGGGTTAGCGGGGCTTTACAATGAGCAGTTCTTC.

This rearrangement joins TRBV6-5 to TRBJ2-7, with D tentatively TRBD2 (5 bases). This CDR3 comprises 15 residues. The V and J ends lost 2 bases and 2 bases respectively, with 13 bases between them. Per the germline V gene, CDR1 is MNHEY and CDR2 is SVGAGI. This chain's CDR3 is CASSYIAGVAYEQYF. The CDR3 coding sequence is TGTGCCAGCAGTTACATTGCCGGGGTTGCCTACGAGCAGTACTTC.

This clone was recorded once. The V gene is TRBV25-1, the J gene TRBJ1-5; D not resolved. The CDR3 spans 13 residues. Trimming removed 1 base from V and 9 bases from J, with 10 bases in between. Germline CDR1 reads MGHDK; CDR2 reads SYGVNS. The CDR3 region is CASSESLAGPQHF. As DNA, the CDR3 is TGTGCCAGCAGTGAATCTTTAGCCGGGCCCCAGCATTTT.

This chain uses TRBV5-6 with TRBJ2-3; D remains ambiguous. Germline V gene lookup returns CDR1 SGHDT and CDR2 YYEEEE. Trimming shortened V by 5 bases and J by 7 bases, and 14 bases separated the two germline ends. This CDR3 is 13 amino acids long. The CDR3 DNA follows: TGTGCCAGCAGACCCGAGAGTAGCTATACGCAGTATTTT. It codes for CASRPESSYTQYF.

The CDR3 bases are TGTGCCAGCAGTCAACCTCCGGACAGGGGAGGCGGCTACACCTTC. This sequence encodes CASSQPPDRGGGYTF. The chain combines TRBV6-5 with TRBJ1-2, with 9 positions matching TRBD1. Trimming cost V 5 bases and J 8 bases; bases outside gene matches: 12. The CDR3 is made up of 15 amino acids. Germline lookup yields CDR1 MNHEY and CDR2 SVGAGI.

CDR3 coding DNA: TGTGCCAGCAGCTTAGATCGTGAGCAGCCCCAGCATTTT. This translates into CASSLDREQPQHF. The chain carries TRBV11-2 and TRBJ1-5; D uncertain. V lost 0 bases, J lost 7 bases, and 7 bases lay in between. This CDR3 comprises 13 residues. Germline V lookup: CDR1 SGHAT, CDR2 FQNNGV.

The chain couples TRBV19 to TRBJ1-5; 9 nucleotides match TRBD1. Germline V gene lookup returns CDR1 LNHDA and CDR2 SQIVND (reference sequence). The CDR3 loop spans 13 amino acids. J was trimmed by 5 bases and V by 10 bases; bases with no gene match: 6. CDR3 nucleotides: TGTGCCACCGCGGACAGGGGAGATCAGCCCCAGCATTTT. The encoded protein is CATADRGDQPQHF.

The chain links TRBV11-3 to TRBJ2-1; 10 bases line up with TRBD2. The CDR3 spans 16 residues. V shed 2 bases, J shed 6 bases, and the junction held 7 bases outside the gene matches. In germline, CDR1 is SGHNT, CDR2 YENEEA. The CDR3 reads CASSLLAGGEGNEQFF. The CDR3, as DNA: TGTGCCAGCAGCTTATTAGCGGGGGGAGAAGGCAATGAGCAGTTCTTC.

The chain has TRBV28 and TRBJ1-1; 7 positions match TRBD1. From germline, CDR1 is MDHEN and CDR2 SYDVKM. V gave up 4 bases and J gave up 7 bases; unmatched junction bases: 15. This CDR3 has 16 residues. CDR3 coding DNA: TGTGCCAGCAGTTCGGGCACGCAGGGGGTAGTGGATGAAGCTTTCTTT. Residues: CASSSGTQGVVDEAFF.

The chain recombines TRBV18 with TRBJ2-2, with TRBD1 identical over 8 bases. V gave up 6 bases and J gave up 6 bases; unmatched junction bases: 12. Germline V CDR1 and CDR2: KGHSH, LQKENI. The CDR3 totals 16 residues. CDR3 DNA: TGTGCCAGCTCCCCCCGGCAGGGGGCCTTTCCCGGGGAGCTGTTTTTT. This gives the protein CASSPRQGAFPGELFF. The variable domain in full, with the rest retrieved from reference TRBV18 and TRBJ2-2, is NAGVMQNPRHLVRRRGQEARLRCSPMKGHSHVYWYRQLPEEGLKFMVYLQKENIIDESGMPKERFSAEFPKEGPSILRIQQVVRGDSAAYFCASSPRQGAFPGELFFGEGSRLTVL.

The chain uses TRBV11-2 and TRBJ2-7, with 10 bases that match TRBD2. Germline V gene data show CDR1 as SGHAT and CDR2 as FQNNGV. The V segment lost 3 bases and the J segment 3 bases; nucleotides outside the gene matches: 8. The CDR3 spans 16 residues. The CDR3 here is CASSFETSGRYYEQYF. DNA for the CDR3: TGTGCCAGCAGCTTCGAGACTAGCGGGCGCTACTACGAGCAGTACTTC.

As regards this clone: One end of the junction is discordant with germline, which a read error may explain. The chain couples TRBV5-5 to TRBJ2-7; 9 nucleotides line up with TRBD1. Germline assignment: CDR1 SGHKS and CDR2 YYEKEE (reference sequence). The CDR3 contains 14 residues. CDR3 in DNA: TGTGCCAGCAGCTTGGTGGGAGCCGAACGGGACAGGGACTTC. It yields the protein CASSLVGAERDRDF.

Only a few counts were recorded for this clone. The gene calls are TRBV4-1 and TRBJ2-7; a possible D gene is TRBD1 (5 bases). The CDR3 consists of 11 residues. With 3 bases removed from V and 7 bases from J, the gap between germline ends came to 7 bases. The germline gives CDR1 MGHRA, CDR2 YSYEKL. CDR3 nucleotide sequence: TGCGCCAGCAGCCATAAGGGGGAGCAGTACTTC. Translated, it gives CASSHKGEQYF.

DNA for the CDR3: TGCAGCGTCCTCAGCCCCGGGGTCGGCACAGATACGCAGTATTTT. It specifies CSVLSPGVGTDTQYF. The rearrangement uses TRBV29-1 and TRBJ2-3, with a weak D call TRBD2 (5 bases). Trimming removed 6 bases from V and 1 base from J, with 17 bases in between. This CDR3 contains 15 residues. Germline V gene data show CDR1 as SQVTM and CDR2 as ANQGSEA.

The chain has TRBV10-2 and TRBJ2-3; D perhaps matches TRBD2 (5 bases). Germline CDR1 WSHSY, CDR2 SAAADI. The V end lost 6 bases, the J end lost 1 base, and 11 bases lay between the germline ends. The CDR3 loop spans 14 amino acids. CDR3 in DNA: TGCGCCAGCAGCGGACTGATCCGCACAGATACGCAGTATTTT. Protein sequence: CASSGLIRTDTQYF.

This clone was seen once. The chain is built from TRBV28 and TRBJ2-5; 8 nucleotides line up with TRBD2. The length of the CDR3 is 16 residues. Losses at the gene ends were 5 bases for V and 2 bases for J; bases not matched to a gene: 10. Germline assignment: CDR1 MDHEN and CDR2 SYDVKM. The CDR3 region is CASSDYGTSEQETQYF. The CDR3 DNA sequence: TGTGCCAGCAGTGATTACGGGACTAGTGAGCAAGAGACCCAGTACTTC.

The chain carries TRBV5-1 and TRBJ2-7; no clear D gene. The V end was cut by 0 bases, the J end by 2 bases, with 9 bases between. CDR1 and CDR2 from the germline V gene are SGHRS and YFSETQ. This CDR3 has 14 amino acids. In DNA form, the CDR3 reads TGCGCCAGCAGCTTGGACGGGTCTACCTACGAGCAGTACTTC. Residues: CASSLDGSTYEQYF.

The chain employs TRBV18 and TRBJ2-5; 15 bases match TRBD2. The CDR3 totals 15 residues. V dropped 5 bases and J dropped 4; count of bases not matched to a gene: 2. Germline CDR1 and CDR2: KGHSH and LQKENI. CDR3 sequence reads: CASSAGLAGGETQYF. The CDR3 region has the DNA TGTGCCAGCTCAGCGGGACTAGCGGGAGGAGAGACCCAGTACTTC.

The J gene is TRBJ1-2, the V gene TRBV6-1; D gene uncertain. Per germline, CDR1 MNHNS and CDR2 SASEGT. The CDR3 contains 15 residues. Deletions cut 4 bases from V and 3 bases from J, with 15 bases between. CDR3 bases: TGTGCCAGCAGTGCCTTTGGTGGGCTCGACTATGGCTACACCTTC. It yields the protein CASSAFGGLDYGYTF.

The CDR3: CASSERASAYGYTF. CDR3 bases: TGTGCCAGCAGTGAGCGGGCGTCGGCCTATGGCTACACCTTC. V is TRBV2 and J is TRBJ1-2; D remains unclear. The CDR3 totals 14 residues. Trimming shortened V by 3 bases and J by 4 bases, and 12 bases separated the two germline ends. Germline loops: CDR1 SNHLY, CDR2 FYNNEI.